The sequence of this T cell receptor (beta chain) was determined in a study of T cell changes during pregnancy in multiple sclerosis. Looked up from germline, CDR1 is GTSNPN and CDR2 is SVGIG (reference sequence). V was clipped by 8 bases and J by 6 bases; unmatched bases: 14. There are 16 residues in the CDR3. Sequenced by immunoSEQ multiplex PCR; TCRdb stores in-frame clones only, minus some. Of approximately 88,000 clones detected, roughly 95% appear once; the ten largest clones hold 0.85% to 1.3%. The chain recombines TRBV30 with TRBJ2-3, with 13 bases aligning to TRBD2. Material: peripheral blood, obtained in the second trimester of pregnancy. The receptor's source is a female donor with multiple sclerosis, enrolled in a pregnancy study. CDR3 bases: TGTGCCAAACAAAAGACTAGCGGGAGGAGAAGGGATACGCAGTATTTT. It is translated as CAKQKTSGRRRDTQYF.